The 16 T cell receptor beta chains reported below all come from one sample, sequenced in a study of control samples from healthy donors and cancer patients. The assay was immunoSEQ multiplex PCR, and TCRdb's table has in-frame clones only and misses some. The table records over 90,000 clones, 90% to 95% of them present only once. The sequenced sample was blood. The receptors were sampled from a woman under 30 in good health.

CDR3 loop: CASSILARTGELFF. In nucleotides, the CDR3 is TGTGCCAGTAGTATTCTAGCTCGCACCGGGGAGCTGTTTTTT. The V call is TRBV19, the J call TRBJ2-2; D is possibly TRBD2 (5 bases). V lost 3 bases and J lost 4, with 9 bases in between. The length of the CDR3 is 14 residues. The germline gives CDR1 LNHDA, CDR2 SQIVND (reference sequence).

The V call is TRBV3-1 (or the pseudogene TRBV3-2), the J call TRBJ2-2; D is uncertain. This CDR3 has 16 residues. Between the trimmed V and J ends, which lost 0 bases and 1 base, there was a span of 9 bases. CDR1 and CDR2 from the germline V gene are LGHDT and YNNKEL (reference sequence). CDR3 loop: CASSQDLQRNTGELFF. CDR3 bases: TGTGCCAGCAGCCAAGACCTGCAGCGGAACACCGGGGAGCTGTTTTTT.

The CDR3 DNA reads as TGTGCCAGCAGTTTCACGTACAGGGGACCTGAAGCTTTCTTT. This translates into CASSFTYRGPEAFF. The V and J genes are TRBV28 and TRBJ1-1; 7 nucleotides match TRBD1. The CDR3 has 14 amino acids. J was trimmed by 6 bases and V by 3 bases; bases with no gene match: 7. Germline V gives CDR1 MDHEN, CDR2 SYDVKM.

The chain links TRBV20-1 to TRBJ2-7; D may be TRBD1 (5 bases). This CDR3 has 10 amino acids. V was pared by 2 bases and J by 11 bases, with 10 bases between. Germline loops: CDR1 DFQATT, CDR2 SNEGSKA (reference sequence). The CDR3 protein is CSARKGIEYF. The CDR3 DNA is TGCAGTGCTAGAAAGGGGATTGAGTACTTC.

The genes are TRBV7-9 and TRBJ2-6; 10 positions match TRBD1. Germline V gene data show CDR1 as SEHNR and CDR2 as FQNEAQ (reference sequence). Trimming cost V 5 bases and J 0 bases; bases outside gene matches: 10. The CDR3 contains 19 residues. CDR3 sequence reads: CASSRPARDRGSGANVLTF. The CDR3 nucleotides are TGTGCCAGCAGCCGCCCGGCGAGGGACAGGGGCTCTGGGGCCAACGTCCTGACTTTC.

This clone turned up a few times. DNA of the CDR3: TGTGCCAGCCGATTATTCCTCGAGCAGTACTTC. Its translation: CASRLFLEQYF. The chain couples TRBV12-3 or TRBV12-4 to TRBJ2-7; D gene uncertain. Trimming stripped 8 bases from V and 6 bases from J, with 11 bases between. The CDR3 consists of 11 residues.

CDR3 sequence: CASSLVPGMGTEAFF. For the CDR3, the DNA is TGTGCCAGCAGCTTAGTCCCAGGGATGGGCACTGAAGCTTTCTTT. The V and J genes are TRBV7-9 and TRBJ1-1, with D perhaps matching TRBD1 (5 bases). Between the trimmed V and J ends, which lost 1 base and 4 bases, there was a span of 13 bases. This CDR3 is 15 amino acids long. In germline, CDR1 is SEHNR, CDR2 FQNEAQ (reference sequence).

This clone has a single count. This rearrangement joins TRBV30 to TRBJ2-1; 10 nucleotides match TRBD1. CDR1 and CDR2 from the germline V gene are GTSNPN and SVGIG (reference sequence). The CDR3 runs 18 residues. The ends lost 1 base at V and 0 bases at J; junction bases unmatched: 9. The CDR3 DNA reads TGTGCCTGGAGTGCGGGACAGGGGAATCATGGCTCCTACAATGAGCAGTTCTTC. Translation: CAWSAGQGNHGSYNEQFF. The complete variable domain, with remaining parts taken from reference TRBV30 and TRBJ2-1, reads SQTIHQWPATLVQPVGSPLSLECTVEGTSNPNLYWYRQAAGRGLQLLFYSVGIGQISSEVPQNLSASRPQDRQFILSSKKLLLSDSGFYLCAWSAGQGNHGSYNEQFFGPGTRLTVL.

This chain uses TRBV5-4 with TRBJ2-1, with 7 positions matching TRBD2. V shed 2 bases, J shed 4 bases, and the junction held 9 bases outside the gene matches. Germline-derived CDR1 and CDR2 are SGHNT and YYREEE (reference sequence). The CDR3 has 16 amino acids. CDR3 protein: CASSFPHRGVYNEQFF. Here the CDR3 DNA reads TGTGCCAGCAGCTTCCCCCATCGGGGGGTTTACAATGAGCAGTTCTTC.

The chain couples TRBV3-1 (or the pseudogene TRBV3-2) to TRBJ1-6, with D hard to call. The germline V gene encodes CDR1 LGHDT and CDR2 YNNKEL (reference sequence). V was cut by 4 bases and J by 10 bases, with 11 bases left in between. The CDR3 totals 13 residues. The CDR3 here is CASSPQISSPLHF. DNA for the CDR3: TGTGCCAGCAGCCCCCAGATCAGCTCACCCCTCCACTTT.

V usage is TRBV19 and J usage is TRBJ2-2; D ambiguous. Trimming removed 3 bases at V and 3 bases at J, with 8 bases between. CDR1 is LNHDA, CDR2 SQIVND, per germline (reference sequence). The CDR3 loop spans 14 amino acids. The CDR3 coding sequence is TGTGCCAGTAGTATCCAGTTATACACCGGGGAGCTGTTTTTT. It encodes CASSIQLYTGELFF.

This clone was found once. The chain links TRBV5-5 to TRBJ2-1; D call uncertain. The CDR3 is made up of 11 amino acids. Trimming cost V 2 bases and J 8 bases, with 5 bases left between them. Germline V lookup: CDR1 SGHKS, CDR2 YYEKEE (reference sequence). The CDR3 region is CASSFLDEQFF. CDR3 coding DNA: TGTGCCAGCAGCTTCTTGGATGAGCAGTTCTTC.

V is TRBV6-1 and J is TRBJ1-2; TRBD1 agrees at 10 bases. CDR3 length equals 15 residues. With 2 bases clipped from V and 6 bases from J, the junction kept 6 bases outside the gene matches. The germline V gene encodes CDR1 MNHNS and CDR2 SASEGT. The CDR3: CASSERRQGANGYTF. The CDR3 bases are TGTGCCAGCAGTGAACGCAGACAGGGGGCAAATGGCTACACCTTC.

This clone has a single count. The chain has TRBV7-9 and TRBJ2-5, with TRBD2 as a possible D gene (5 bases). The germline V and J ends were trimmed by 1 base and 5 bases, with 8 bases remaining between them. Germline-derived CDR1 and CDR2 are SEHNR and FQNEAQ (reference sequence). This CDR3 spans 13 amino acids. CDR3 region: CASSLGGLETQYF. Here the CDR3 DNA reads TGTGCCAGCAGCTTAGGCGGGCTGGAGACCCAGTACTTC.

The chain joins TRBV11-3 to TRBJ2-2; 7 bases map to TRBD1. Germline CDR1 reads SGHNT; CDR2 reads YENEEA. This CDR3 is 20 amino acids long. The ends lost 1 base at V and 2 bases at J; junction bases unmatched: 16. The CDR3 coding sequence is TGTGCCAGCAGCTTAGGACCGGGACAGAAATTCGGAATCAACACCGGGGAGCTGTTTTTT. Translating gives CASSLGPGQKFGINTGELFF.

The rearrangement uses TRBV9 and TRBJ2-5; D is perhaps TRBD2 (6 bases). V was pared by 0 bases and J by 9 bases, with 15 bases between. CDR1 and CDR2 from the germline V gene are SGDLS and YYNGEE. The CDR3 spans 14 residues. Here the CDR3 reads CASSVGASDTAQYF. CDR3 DNA: TGTGCCAGCAGCGTAGGGGCTAGCGACACGGCCCAGTACTTC.